This TCR beta chain was recorded in a study of hypomethylating agent response in myelodysplastic syndrome. CDR1 LNHDA and CDR2 SQIVND come from the germline V gene (reference sequence). The CDR3 covers 15 residues. Trimming shortened V by 5 bases and J by 0 bases, and 11 bases separated the two germline ends. Method: immunoSEQ multiplex PCR; TCRdb's copy keeps in-frame clones and lacks some. Among thousands of clones listed, roughly 85% were seen once. This clone has a handful of counts. The sequencing here drew on bone marrow, taken before or after starting hypomethylating agent treatment for myelodysplastic syndrome (not recorded which). This receptor was taken from a human donor with myelodysplastic syndrome. The V call is TRBV19, the J call TRBJ1-5; D is perhaps TRBD1 (6 bases). The DNA for the CDR3 is TGTGCCAGTAGTTGGACAGTCAATAGCAATCAGCCCCAGCATTTT. The encoded protein is CASSWTVNSNQPQHF.